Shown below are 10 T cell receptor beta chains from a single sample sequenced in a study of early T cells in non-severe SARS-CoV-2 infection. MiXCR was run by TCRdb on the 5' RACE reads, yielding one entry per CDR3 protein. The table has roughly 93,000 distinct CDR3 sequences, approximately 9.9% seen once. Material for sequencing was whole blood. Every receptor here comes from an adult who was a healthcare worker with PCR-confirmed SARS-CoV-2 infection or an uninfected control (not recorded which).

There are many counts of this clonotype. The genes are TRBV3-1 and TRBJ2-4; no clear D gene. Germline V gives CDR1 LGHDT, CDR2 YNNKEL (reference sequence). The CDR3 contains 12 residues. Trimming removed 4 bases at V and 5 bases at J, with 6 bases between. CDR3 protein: CASSLTQNIQYF. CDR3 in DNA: TGTGCCAGCAGCCTAACACAAAACATTCAGTACTTC.

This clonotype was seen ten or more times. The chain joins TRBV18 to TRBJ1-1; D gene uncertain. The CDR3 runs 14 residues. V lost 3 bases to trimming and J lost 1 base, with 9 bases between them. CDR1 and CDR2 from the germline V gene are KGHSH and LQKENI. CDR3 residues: CASSPGSPNTEAFF. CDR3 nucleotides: TGTGCCAGCTCACCGGGATCCCCGAACACTGAAGCTTTCTTT.

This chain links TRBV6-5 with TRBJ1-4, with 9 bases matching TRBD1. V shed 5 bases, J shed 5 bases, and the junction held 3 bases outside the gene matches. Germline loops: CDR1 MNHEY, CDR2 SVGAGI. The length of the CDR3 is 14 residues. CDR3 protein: CASSLQGANEKLFF. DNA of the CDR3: TGTGCCAGCAGTCTACAGGGGGCGAATGAAAAACTGTTTTTT.

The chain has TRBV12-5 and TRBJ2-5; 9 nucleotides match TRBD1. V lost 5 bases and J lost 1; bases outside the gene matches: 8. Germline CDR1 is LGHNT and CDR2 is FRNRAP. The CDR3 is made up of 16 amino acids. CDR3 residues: CASGAGQGTFQETQYF. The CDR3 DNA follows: TGTGCTAGTGGTGCTGGACAGGGGACGTTCCAAGAGACCCAGTACTTC.

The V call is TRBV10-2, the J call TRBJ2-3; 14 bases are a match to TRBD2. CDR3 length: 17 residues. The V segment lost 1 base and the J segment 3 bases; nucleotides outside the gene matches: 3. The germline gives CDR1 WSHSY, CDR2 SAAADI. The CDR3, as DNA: TGCGCCAGCAGTGAGTTGGGACTAGCGGGAGTTACAGATACGCAGTATTTT. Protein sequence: CASSELGLAGVTDTQYF.

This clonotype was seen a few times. The CDR3 DNA reads as TGTGCCAGCAGTTACTCGTTCACTCCTTCCACAGGGACCTCCGGGACCCAGTACTTC. Translation gives CASSYSFTPSTGTSGTQYF. The J gene is TRBJ2-5, the V gene TRBV6-5; maybe TRBD1 (6 bases). V was pared by 0 bases and J by 7 bases, with 27 bases between. The germline V gene has CDR1 MNHEY and CDR2 SVGAGI. This CDR3 contains 19 residues.

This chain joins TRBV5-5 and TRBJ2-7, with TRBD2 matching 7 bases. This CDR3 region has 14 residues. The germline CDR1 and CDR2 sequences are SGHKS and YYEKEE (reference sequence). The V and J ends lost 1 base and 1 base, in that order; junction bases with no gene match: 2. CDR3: CASSLRGESYEQYF. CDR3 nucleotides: TGTGCCAGCAGCTTGCGGGGGGAGTCCTACGAGCAGTACTTC.

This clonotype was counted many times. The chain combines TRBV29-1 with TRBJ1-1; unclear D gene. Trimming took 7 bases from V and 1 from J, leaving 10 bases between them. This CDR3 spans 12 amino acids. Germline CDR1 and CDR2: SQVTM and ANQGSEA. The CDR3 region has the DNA TGCAGCGCTTTGACGTGGAACACTGAAGCTTTCTTT. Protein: CSALTWNTEAFF.

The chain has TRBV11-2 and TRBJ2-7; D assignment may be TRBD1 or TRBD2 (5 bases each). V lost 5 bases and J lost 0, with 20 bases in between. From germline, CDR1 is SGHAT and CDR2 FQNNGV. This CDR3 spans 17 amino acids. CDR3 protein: CASSLPTPGTYSYEQYF. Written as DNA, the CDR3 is TGTGCCAGCAGCCTTCCCACCCCAGGGACCTACTCCTACGAGCAGTACTTC.

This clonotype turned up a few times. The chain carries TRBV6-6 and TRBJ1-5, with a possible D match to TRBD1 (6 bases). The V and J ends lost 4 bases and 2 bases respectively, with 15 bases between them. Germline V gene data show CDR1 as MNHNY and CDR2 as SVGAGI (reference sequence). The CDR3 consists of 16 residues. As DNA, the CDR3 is TGTGCCAGCAGTTCCAGGGAGCCAGGGGGCAATCAGCCCCAGCATTTT. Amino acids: CASSSREPGGNQPQHF.